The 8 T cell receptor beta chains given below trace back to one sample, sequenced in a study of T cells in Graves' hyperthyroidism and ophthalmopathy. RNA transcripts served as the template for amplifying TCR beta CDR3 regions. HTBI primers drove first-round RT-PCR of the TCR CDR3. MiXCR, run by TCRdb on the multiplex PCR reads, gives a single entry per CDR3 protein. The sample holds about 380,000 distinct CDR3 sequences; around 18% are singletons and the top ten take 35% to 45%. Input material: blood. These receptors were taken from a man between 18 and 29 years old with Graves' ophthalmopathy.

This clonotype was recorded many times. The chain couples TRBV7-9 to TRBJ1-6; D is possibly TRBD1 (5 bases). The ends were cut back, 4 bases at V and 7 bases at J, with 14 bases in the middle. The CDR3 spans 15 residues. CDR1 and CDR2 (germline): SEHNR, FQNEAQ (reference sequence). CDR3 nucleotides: TGTGCCAGCAGCTCGCTACGGGACGTAAATTCACCCCTCCACTTT. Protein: CASSSLRDVNSPLHF.

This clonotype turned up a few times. The CDR3: CASSVAGTGDRPPYGYTF. The CDR3 region has the DNA TGTGCCAGCAGCGTAGCGGGGACAGGGGACAGACCCCCCTATGGCTACACCTTC. This sequence joins TRBV9 and TRBJ1-2; 10 nucleotides match TRBD1. J lost 4 bases, V lost 0 bases, and 12 bases had no gene match. The CDR3 consists of 18 residues. The V gene's germline CDR1 is SGDLS and CDR2 YYNGEE.

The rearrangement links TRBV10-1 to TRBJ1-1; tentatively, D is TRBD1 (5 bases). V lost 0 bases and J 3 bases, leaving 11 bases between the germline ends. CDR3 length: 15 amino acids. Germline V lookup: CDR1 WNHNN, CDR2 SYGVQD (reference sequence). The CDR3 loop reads CASSESPRGDTEAFF. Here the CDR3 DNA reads TGCGCCAGCAGTGAGTCTCCTCGGGGGGACACTGAAGCTTTCTTT.

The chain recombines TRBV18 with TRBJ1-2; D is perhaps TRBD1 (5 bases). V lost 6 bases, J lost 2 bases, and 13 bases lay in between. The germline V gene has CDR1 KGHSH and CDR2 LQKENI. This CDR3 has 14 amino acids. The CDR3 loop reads CASSTDGGNYGYTF. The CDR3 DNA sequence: TGTGCCAGCTCCACCGACGGGGGGAACTATGGCTACACCTTC.

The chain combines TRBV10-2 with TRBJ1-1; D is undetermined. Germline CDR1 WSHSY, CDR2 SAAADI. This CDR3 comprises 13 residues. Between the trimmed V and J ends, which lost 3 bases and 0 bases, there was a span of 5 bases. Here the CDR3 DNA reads TGCGCCAGCAGTGATTACGTGAACACTGAAGCTTTCTTT. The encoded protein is CASSDYVNTEAFF.

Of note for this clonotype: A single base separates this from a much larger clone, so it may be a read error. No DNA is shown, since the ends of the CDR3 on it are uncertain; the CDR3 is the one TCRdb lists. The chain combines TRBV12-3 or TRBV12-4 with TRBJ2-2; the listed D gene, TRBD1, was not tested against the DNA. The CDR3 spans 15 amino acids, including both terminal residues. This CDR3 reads CASTVAGGNTGELLF.

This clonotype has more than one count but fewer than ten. In DNA, the CDR3 is TGTGCCAGCAGCTACTCGACAGGGTGGGATGGCTACACCTTC. Residues: CASSYSTGWDGYTF. The V and J genes are TRBV9 and TRBJ1-2, with 7 bases identical to TRBD1. Looked up from germline, CDR1 is SGDLS and CDR2 is YYNGEE. After removal of 4 bases from V and 6 bases from J, the junction contained 9 bases not matched to a gene. The CDR3 extends over 14 amino acids.

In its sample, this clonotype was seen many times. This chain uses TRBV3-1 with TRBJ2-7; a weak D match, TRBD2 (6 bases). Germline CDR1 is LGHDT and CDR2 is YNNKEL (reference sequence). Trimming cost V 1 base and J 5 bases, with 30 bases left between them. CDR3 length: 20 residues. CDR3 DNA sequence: TGTGCCAGCAGCCAAGGACGAGGGAGGAGGACTAAGCGGGTGCACAACGAGCAGTACTTC. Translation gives CASSQGRGRRTKRVHNEQYF.